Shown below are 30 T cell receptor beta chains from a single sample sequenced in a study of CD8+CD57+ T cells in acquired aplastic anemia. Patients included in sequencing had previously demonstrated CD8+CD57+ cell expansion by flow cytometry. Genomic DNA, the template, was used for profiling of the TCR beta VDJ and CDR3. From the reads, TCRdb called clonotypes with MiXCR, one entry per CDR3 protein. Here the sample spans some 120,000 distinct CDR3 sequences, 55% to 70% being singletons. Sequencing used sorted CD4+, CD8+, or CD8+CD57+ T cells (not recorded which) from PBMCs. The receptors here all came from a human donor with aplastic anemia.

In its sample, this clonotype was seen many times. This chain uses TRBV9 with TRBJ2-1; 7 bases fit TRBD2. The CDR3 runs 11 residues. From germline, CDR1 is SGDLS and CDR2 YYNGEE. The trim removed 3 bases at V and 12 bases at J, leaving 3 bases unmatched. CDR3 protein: CASSDASGQFF. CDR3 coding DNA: TGTGCCAGCAGCGATGCTAGCGGGCAGTTCTTC.

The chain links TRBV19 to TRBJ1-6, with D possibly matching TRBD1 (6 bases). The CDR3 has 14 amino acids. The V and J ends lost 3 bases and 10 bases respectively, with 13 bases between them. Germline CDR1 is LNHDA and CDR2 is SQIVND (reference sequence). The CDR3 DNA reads TGTGCCAGTAGTATCACAGGGCAAAAGTCACCCCTCCACTTT. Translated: CASSITGQKSPLHF.

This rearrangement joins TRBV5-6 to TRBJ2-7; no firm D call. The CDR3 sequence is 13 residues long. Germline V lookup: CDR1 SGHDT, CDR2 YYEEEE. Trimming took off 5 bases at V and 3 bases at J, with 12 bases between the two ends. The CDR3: CASSYHRSYEQYF. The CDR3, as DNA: TGTGCCAGCAGTTACCATCGGAGCTACGAGCAGTACTTC. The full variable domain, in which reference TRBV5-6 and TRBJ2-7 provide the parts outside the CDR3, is DAGVTQSPTHLIKTRGQQVTLRCSPKSGHDTVSWYQQALGQGPQFIFQYYEEEERQRGNFPDRFSGHQFPNYSSELNVNALLLGDSALYLCASSYHRSYEQYFGPGTRLTVT.

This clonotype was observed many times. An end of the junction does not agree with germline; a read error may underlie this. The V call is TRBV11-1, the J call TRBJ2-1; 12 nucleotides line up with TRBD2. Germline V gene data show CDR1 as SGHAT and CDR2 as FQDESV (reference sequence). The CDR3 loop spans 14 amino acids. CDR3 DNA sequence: TGTGCCAGCAGCCTAGCGGGGGGGAACAATGAGCAGTTCTTC. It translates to CASSLAGGNNEQFF. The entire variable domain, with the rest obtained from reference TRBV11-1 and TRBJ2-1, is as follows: EAEVAQSPRYKITEKSQAVAFWCDPISGHATLYWYRQILGQGPELLVQFQDESVVDDSQLPKDRFSAERLKGVDSTLKIQPAELGDSAMYLCASSLAGGNNEQFFGPGTRLTVL.

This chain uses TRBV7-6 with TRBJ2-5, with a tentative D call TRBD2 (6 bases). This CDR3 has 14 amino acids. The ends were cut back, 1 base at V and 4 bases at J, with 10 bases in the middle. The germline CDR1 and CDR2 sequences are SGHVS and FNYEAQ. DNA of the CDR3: TGTGCCAGCAGCTTAGGGGTGGAGGGAGAGACCCAGTACTTC. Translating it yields CASSLGVEGETQYF.

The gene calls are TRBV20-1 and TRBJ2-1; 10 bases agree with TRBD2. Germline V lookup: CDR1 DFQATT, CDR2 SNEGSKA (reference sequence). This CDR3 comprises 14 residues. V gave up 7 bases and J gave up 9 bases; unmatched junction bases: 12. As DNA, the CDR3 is TGCAGTGATATCCCTCTAGCGGGAGTCTCTGAGCAGTTCTTC. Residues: CSDIPLAGVSEQFF.

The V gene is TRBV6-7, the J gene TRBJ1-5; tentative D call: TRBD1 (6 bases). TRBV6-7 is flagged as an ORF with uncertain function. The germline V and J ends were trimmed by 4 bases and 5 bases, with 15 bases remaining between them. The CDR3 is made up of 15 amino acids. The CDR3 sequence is CASSSTGTIDQPQHF. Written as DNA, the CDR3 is TGTGCCAGCAGTTCCACAGGGACGATCGATCAGCCCCAGCATTTT.

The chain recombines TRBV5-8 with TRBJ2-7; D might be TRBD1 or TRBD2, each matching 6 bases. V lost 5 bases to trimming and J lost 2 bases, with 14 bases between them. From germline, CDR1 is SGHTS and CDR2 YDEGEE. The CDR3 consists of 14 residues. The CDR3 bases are TGTGCCAGCAGGCGGGACATAGCTACCTACGAGCAGTACTTC. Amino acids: CASRRDIATYEQYF.

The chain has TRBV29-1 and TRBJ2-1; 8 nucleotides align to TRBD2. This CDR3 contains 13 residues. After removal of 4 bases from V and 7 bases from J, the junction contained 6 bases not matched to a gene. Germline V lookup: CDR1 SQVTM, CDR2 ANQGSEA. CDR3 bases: TGCAGCGTTGTTTACTCGGGGGGGAATGAGCAGTTCTTC. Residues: CSVVYSGGNEQFF.

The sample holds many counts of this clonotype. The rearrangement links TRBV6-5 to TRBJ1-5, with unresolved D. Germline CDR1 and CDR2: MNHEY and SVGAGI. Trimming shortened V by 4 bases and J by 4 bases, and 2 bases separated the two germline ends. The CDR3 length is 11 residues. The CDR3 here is CASSFNQPQHF. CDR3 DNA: TGTGCCAGCAGTTTTAATCAGCCCCAGCATTTT.

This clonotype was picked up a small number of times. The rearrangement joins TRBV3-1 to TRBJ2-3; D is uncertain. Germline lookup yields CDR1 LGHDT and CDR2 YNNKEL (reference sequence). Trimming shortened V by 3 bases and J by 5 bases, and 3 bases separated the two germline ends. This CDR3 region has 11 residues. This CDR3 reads CASSHRDTQYF. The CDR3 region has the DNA TGTGCCAGCAGCCACAGAGATACGCAGTATTTT.

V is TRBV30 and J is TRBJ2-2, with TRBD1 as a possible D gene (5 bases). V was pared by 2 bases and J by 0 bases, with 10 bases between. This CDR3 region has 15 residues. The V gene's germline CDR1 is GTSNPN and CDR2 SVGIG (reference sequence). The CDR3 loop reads CAWSLPDTNTGELFF. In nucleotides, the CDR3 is TGTGCCTGGAGTCTCCCGGACACGAACACCGGGGAGCTGTTTTTT. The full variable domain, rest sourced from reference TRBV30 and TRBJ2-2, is SQTIHQWPATLVQPVGSPLSLECTVEGTSNPNLYWYRQAAGRGLQLLFYSVGIGQISSEVPQNLSASRPQDRQFILSSKKLLLSDSGFYLCAWSLPDTNTGELFFGEGSRLTVL.

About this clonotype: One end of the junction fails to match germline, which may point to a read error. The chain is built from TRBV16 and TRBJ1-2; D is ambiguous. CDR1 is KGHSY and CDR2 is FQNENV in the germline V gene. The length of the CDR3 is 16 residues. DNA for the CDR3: TGCGCCAGCAGCCAGGATCGCGCGGGAGGTAACTATTGCTACACCTTC. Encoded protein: CASSQDRAGGNYCYTF.

The CDR3 nucleotides read TGTGCCAGCTCGCTACTACGGGACAGACAAGAGACCCAGTACTTC. This translates into CASSLLRDRQETQYF. The V and J genes are TRBV18 and TRBJ2-5; TRBD1 aligns across 7 bases. This CDR3 spans 15 amino acids. The germline gives CDR1 KGHSH, CDR2 LQKENI. The trim removed 6 bases at V and 2 bases at J, leaving 9 bases unmatched.

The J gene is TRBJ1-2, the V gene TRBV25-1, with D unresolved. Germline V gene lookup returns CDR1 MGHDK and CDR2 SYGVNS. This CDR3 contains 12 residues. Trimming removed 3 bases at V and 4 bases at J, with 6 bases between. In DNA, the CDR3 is TGTGCCAGCAGTGATACCCTCTATGGCTACACCTTC. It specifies CASSDTLYGYTF.

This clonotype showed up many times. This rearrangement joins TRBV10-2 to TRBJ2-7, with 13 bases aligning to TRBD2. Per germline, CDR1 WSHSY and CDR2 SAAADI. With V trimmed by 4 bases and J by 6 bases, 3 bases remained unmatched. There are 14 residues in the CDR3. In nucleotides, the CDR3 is TGCGCCAGCAGTGGAACTAGCGGGGGGGCCGAGCAGTACTTC. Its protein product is CASSGTSGGAEQYF.

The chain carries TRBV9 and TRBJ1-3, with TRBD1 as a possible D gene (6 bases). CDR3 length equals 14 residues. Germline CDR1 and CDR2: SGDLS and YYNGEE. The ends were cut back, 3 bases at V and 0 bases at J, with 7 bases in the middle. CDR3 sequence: CASSGQVSGNTIYF. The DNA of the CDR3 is TGTGCCAGCAGCGGACAGGTCTCTGGAAACACCATATATTTT. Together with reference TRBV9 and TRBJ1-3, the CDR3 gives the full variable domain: DSGVTQTPKHLITATGQRVTLRCSPRSGDLSVYWYQQSLDQGLQFLIQYYNGEERAKGNILERFSAQQFPDLHSELNLSSLELGDSALYFCASSGQVSGNTIYFGEGSWLTVV.

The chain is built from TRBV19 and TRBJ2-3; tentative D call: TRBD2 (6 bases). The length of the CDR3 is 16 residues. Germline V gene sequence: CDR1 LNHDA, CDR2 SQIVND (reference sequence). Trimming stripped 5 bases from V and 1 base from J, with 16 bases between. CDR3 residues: CASSSPPGGGTDTQYF. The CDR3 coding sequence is TGTGCCAGTAGTTCCCCCCCCGGGGGTGGCACAGATACGCAGTATTTT. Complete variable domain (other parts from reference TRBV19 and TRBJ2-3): DGGITQSPKYLFRKEGQNVTLSCEQNLNHDAMYWYRQDPGQGLRLIYYSQIVNDFQKGDIAEGYSVSREKKESFPLTVTSAQKNPTAFYLCASSSPPGGGTDTQYFGPGTRLTVL.

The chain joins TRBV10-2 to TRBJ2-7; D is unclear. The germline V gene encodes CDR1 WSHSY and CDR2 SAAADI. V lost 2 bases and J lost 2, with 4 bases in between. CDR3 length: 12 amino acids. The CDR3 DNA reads TGCGCCAGCAGTGAGAACACCTACGAGCAGTACTTC. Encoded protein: CASSENTYEQYF.

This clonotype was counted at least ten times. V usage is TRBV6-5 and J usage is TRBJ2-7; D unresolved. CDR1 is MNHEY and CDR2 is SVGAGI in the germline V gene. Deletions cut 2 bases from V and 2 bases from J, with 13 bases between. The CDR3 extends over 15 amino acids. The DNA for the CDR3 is TGTGCCAGCAGTTACAGCCCCGGGTCCACCTACGAGCAGTACTTC. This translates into CASSYSPGSTYEQYF.

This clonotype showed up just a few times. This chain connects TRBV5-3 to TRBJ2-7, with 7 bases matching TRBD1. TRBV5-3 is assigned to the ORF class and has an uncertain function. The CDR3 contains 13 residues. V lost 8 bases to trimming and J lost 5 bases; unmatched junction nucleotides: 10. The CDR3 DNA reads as TGTGCCAGCTGGAGGACAGGAGGCGACGAGCAGTACTTC. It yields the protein CASWRTGGDEQYF.

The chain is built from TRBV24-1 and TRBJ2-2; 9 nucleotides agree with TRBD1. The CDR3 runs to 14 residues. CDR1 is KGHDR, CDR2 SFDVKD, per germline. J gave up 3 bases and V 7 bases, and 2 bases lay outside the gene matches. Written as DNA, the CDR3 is TGTGCCACCAGAGACAGGGGGGACACCGGGGAGCTGTTTTTT. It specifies CATRDRGDTGELFF.

In DNA, the CDR3 is TGTGCCAGCAGCTTCAGTGCTGAGTCCACCTACGAGCAGTACTTC. Translation: CASSFSAESTYEQYF. V gene TRBV7-6 combines with J gene TRBJ2-7; unclear D gene. Trimming took 3 bases from V and 2 from J, leaving 14 bases between them. The germline CDR1 and CDR2 sequences are SGHVS and FNYEAQ. The CDR3 contains 15 residues.

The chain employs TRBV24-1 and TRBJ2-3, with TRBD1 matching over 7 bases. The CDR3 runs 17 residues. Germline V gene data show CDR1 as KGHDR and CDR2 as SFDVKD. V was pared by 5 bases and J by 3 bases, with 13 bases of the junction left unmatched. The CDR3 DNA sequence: TGTGCCACCAGTGCGACACAGGGGTCCTTCTGGACAGATACGCAGTATTTT. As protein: CATSATQGSFWTDTQYF.

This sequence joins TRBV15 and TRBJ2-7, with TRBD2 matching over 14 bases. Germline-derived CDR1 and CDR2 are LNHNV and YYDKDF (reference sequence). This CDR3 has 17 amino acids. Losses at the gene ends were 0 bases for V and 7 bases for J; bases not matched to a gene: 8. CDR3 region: CATSRDWTSGRTGEQYF. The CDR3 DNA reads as TGTGCCACCAGCAGAGATTGGACTAGCGGGAGGACCGGGGAGCAGTACTTC.

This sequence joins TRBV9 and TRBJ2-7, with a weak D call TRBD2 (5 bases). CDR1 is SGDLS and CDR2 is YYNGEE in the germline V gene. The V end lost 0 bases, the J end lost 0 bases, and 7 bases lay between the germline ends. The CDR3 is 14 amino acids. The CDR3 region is CASSVVANSYEQYF. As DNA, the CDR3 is TGTGCCAGCAGCGTAGTAGCGAACTCCTACGAGCAGTACTTC.

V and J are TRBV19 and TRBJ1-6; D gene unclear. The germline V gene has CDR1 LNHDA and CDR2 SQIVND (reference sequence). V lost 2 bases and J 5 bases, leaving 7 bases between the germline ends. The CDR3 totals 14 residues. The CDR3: CASSIRQNNSPLHF. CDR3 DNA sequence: TGTGCCAGTAGTATACGCCAGAATAATTCACCCCTCCACTTT.

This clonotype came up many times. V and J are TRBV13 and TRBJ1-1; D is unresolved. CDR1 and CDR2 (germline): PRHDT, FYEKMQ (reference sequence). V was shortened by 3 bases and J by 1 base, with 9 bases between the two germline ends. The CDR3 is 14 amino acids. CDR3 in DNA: TGTGCCAGCAGCTTTAATTACCCGAACACTGAAGCTTTCTTT. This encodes CASSFNYPNTEAFF.

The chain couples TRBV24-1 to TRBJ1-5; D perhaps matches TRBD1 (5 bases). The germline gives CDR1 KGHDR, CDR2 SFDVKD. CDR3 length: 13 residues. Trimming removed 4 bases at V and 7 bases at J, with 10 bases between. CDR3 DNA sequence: TGTGCCACCAGTGACTTGGGGGGGCAGCCCCAGCATTTT. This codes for CATSDLGGQPQHF.

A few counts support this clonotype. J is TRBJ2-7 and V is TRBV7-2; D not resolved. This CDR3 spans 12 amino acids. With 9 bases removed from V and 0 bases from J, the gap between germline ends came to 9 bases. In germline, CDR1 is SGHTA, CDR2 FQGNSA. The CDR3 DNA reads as TGTGCCAGTATCTCGAGCTCCTACGAGCAGTACTTC. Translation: CASISSSYEQYF.